A selection of T cell receptor beta chains follows, all from one sample in a study of blood T cells in healthy people across ages. TCRdb processed the 5' RACE reads anew with MiXCR; each CDR3 protein has one entry. The table records around 1,600,000 distinct CDR3 sequences, less than 45% of them present only once. The source material was blood. The receptors derive from a woman between 18 and 30 years old in good health. CDR3s include the opening cysteine and the closing phenylalanine or tryptophan. Fields, in order: J gene, V gene, D gene, clone size, CDR3 protein, CDR3 DNA. The D gene is left open where the match is weak. Clone size is shown for a subset of rows, as once, few, many or a class of expanded clone.

J: TRBJ2-5; V: TRBV20-1; D: -; size: few; CDR3: CSARDTYIGVGETQYF; DNA: TGCAGTGCTAGAGATACCTATATCGGGGTAGGGGAGACCCAGTACTTC
J: TRBJ1-1; V: TRBV5-1; D: -; size: -; CDR3: CASSAGESFLNTEAFF; DNA: TGCGCCAGCAGCGCCGGGGAGTCGTTTTTGAACACTGAAGCTTTCTTT
J: TRBJ2-1; V: TRBV20-1; D: -; size: -; CDR3: CSARDLRAGQFF; DNA: TGCAGTGCTAGAGATTTGCGGGCCGGGCAGTTCTTC
J: TRBJ2-1; V: TRBV9; D: -; size: -; CDR3: CASSVAAYNEQFF; DNA: TGTGCCAGCAGCGTGGCTGCCTACAATGAGCAGTTCTTC
J: TRBJ2-1; V: TRBV3-1; D: TRBD2; size: -; CDR3: CASSPGTSGPFSYNEQFF; DNA: TGTGCCAGCAGCCCCGGGACTAGCGGGCCCTTCTCCTACAATGAGCAGTTCTTC
J: TRBJ2-3; V: TRBV12-3/TRBV12-4; D: -; size: few; CDR3: CASSSEVLRGDTQYF; DNA: TGTGCCAGCAGTTCGGAAGTCCTGAGGGGAGATACGCAGTATTTT
J: TRBJ2-7; V: TRBV12-3/TRBV12-4; D: -; size: few; CDR3: CASSLTSEQYF; DNA: TGCGCCAGCAGCTTAACAAGTGAGCAGTACTTC
J: TRBJ2-5; V: TRBV28; D: TRBD2; size: few; CDR3: CASSLRREMPNEQYF; DNA: TGTGCCAGCAGTTTAAGGCGGGAGATGCCTAATGAGCAGTACTTC
J: TRBJ2-7; V: TRBV30; D: -; size: -; CDR3: CAWRDIGDEQYF; DNA: TGTGCCTGGCGGGACATCGGTGACGAGCAGTACTTC
J: TRBJ1-2; V: TRBV6-6; D: -; size: -; CDR3: CASSYGRWNGYTF; DNA: TGTGCCAGCAGTTACGGGCGGTGGAACGGCTACACCTTC
J: TRBJ2-3; V: TRBV10-3; D: -; size: few; CDR3: CAISAAGGSDTQYF; DNA: TGTGCCATCAGTGCCGCGGGTGGATCAGATACGCAGTATTTT
J: TRBJ1-2; V: TRBV30; D: -; size: few; CDR3: CAWSDGGSGYTF; DNA: TGTGCCTGGAGCGATGGGGGCAGCGGCTACACCTTC
J: TRBJ2-1; V: TRBV28; D: TRBD2; size: -; CDR3: CASSLLSGSPYNEQFF; DNA: TGTGCCAGCAGTTTACTTAGCGGGAGCCCTTACAATGAGCAGTTCTTC
J: TRBJ2-7; V: TRBV29-1; D: TRBD1; size: -; CDR3: CSVERDRDYEQYF; DNA: TGCAGCGTTGAGAGGGACAGGGACTACGAGCAGTACTTC